The T cell receptor beta chain under discussion was sequenced for a study of long-term antiretroviral therapy in people with HIV. This CDR3 contains 15 residues. Germline values: CDR1 PRHDT, CDR2 FYEKMQ (reference sequence). Trimming took 5 bases from V and 5 from J, leaving 16 bases between them. Survey level was the resolution at which the v3.0 immunoSEQ assay ran. Sequencing was performed with immunoSEQ multiplex PCR; in TCRdb, only in-frame clones are kept and a portion is missing. The sample has about 22,000 clones, more than 65% seen once. The chain recombines TRBV13 with TRBJ2-1; TRBD2 might be the D (5 bases). The receptor was isolated from a man in his late teens or twenties with HIV. Sequenced here: unsorted PBMCs, sampled 0.1 years before starting antiretroviral therapy. In DNA form, the CDR3 reads TGTGCCAGCAGCCCCCGAGGGTGGGGAAACAATGAGCAGTTCTTC. Its translation is CASSPRGWGNNEQFF.